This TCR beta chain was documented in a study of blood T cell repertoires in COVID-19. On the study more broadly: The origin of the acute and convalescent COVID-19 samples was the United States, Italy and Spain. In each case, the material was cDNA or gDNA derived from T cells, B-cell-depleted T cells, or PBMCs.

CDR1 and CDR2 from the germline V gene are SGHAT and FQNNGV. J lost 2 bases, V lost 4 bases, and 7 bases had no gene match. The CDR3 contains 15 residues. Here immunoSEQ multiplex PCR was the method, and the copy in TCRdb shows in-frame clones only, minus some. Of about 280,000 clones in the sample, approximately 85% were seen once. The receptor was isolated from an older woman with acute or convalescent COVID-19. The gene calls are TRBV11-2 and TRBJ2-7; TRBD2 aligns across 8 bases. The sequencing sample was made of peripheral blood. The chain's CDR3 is CASSSQLAAPYEQYF. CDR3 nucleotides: TGTGCCAGCAGCTCCCAACTAGCGGCTCCCTACGAGCAGTACTTC.